This T cell receptor (beta chain) was found in a study of Graves' ophthalmopathy and Graves' hyperthyroidism. Looked up from germline, CDR1 is DFQATT and CDR2 is SNEGSKA (reference sequence). With 2 bases removed from V and 3 bases from J, the gap between germline ends came to 10 bases. The CDR3 contains 13 residues. This clonotype has at least ten counts. Researchers took RNA transcripts and amplified TCR beta CDR3 regions from them. The authors performed first-round RT-PCR with HTBI primers and then a second-round multiplex PCR. Each CDR3 protein is one row after TCRdb ran MiXCR on the multiplex PCR reads. The table shows hundreds of thousands of distinct CDR3 sequences, with about 20% occurring only once. Newly diagnosed, the hyperthyroidism patients had under 2 months' duration and were aged 18 to 65.

The sample consisted of peripheral blood. V usage is TRBV20-1 and J usage is TRBJ2-5; no firm D call. The sequence was collected from a young woman with stable Graves' hyperthyroidism. Some clones in this sample may be carry-over from other donors' samples. CDR3 sequence (DNA): TGCAGTGCTAGACGATCCGCGGAAGAGACCCAGTACTTC. The encoded protein is CSARRSAEETQYF.